This TCR beta chain was identified in a study of Graves' ophthalmopathy and Graves' hyperthyroidism. Researchers took RNA transcripts and amplified TCR beta CDR3 regions from them. HTBI-primed RT-PCR formed the first round, and a multiplex PCR formed the second. TCRdb independently ran MiXCR on the multiplex PCR reads; one entry per CDR3 protein. Of some 380,000 distinct CDR3 sequences listed, 15% to 19% are singletons. This clonotype was seen at least ten times. One end of the junction is discordant with germline, which a read error may explain. The sequencing sample was made of peripheral blood. This TCR derives from a woman younger than 30 with stable Graves' hyperthyroidism.

The CDR3 here is CASSEGPLNAEAFF. DNA for the CDR3: TGTGCCAGCAGTGAAGGACCCCTGAACGCTGAAGCTTTCTTT. The rearrangement links TRBV12-3 or TRBV12-4 to TRBJ1-1, with D unresolved. This CDR3 spans 14 amino acids.